This T cell receptor beta chain was sequenced for a study of T cells in Graves' hyperthyroidism and ophthalmopathy. Trimming stripped 0 bases from V and 2 bases from J, with 8 bases between. Germline V gene lookup returns CDR1 SQVTM and CDR2 ANQGSEA. There are 13 residues in the CDR3. The CDR3 regions of TCR beta were amplified from RNA transcripts. The TCR CDR3 was amplified in a first-round RT-PCR using the HTBI primer set. One entry per CDR3 protein, called by TCRdb with MiXCR from the multiplex PCR reads. Among roughly 640,000 distinct CDR3 sequences listed, around 15% were seen once. In this sample, this clonotype turned up many times.

The source of this sequence is a woman aged 40 to 55 with Graves' ophthalmopathy. The J gene is TRBJ2-7, the V gene TRBV29-1; TRBD2 might be the D (5 bases). The sequenced sample was blood. CDR3 in amino acids: CSVEDRGTYEQYF. CDR3 DNA sequence: TGCAGCGTTGAAGATCGGGGTACCTACGAGCAGTACTTC.